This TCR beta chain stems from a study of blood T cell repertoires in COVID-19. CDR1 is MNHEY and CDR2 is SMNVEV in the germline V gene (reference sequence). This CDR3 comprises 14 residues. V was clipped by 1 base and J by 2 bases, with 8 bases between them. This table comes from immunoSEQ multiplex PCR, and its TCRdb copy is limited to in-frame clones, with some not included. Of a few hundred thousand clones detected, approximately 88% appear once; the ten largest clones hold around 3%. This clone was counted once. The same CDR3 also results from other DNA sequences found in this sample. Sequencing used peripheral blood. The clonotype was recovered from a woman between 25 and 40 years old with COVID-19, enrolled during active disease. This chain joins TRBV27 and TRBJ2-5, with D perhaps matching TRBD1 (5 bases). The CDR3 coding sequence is TGTGCCAGCAGTTTATGGGCAGGGCAAGAGACCCAGTACTTC. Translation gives CASSLWAGQETQYF.